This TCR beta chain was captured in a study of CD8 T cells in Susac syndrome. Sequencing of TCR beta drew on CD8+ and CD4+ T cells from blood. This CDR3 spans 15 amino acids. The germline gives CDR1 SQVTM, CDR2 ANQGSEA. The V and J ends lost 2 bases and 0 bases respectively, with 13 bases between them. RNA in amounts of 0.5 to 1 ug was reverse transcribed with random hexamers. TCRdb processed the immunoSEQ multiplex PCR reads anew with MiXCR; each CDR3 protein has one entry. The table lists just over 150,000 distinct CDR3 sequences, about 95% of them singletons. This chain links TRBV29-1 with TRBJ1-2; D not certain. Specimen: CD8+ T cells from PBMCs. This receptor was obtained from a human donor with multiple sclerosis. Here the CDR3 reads CSVELYNSPNYGYTF. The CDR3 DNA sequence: TGCAGCGTTGAACTATACAACTCCCCTAACTATGGCTACACCTTC.